The present T cell receptor beta chain was sequenced within a study of OX40 agonist ivuxolimab in advanced cancers. About the study: The diagnoses of dose-escalation patients were hepatocellular carcinoma, melanoma, renal cell or head and neck cancer.

CDR3 length: 15 amino acids. Germline CDR1 reads LGHNA; CDR2 reads YSLEER. The V segment lost 1 base and the J segment 7 bases; nucleotides outside the gene matches: 5. Measured with immunoSEQ multiplex PCR; TCRdb has only the in-frame clones, and not every one. The sample includes 41,000 or so clones, 60% to 80% of them seen just once. A remark on this clone: The antigen is unknown.

Points from the study as a whole: With doses of 0.1 to 3.0 mg/kg, CD4+ and CD8+ blood T cells had undergone clonal expansion by week 6. Mean expanded clone counts were higher in CD8+ than CD4+ T cells.

Sequencing used CD4+ or CD8+ T cells sorted from blood, obtained in a trial of the OX40 agonist ivuxolimab. The TCR sequence derives from an adult with an advanced solid tumor such as melanoma, head and neck, liver or kidney cancer. The rearrangement links TRBV4-3 to TRBJ1-5, with 9 bases aligning to TRBD1. The CDR3, as DNA: TGCGCCAGCAGCCAAGGAACAGGGGGCCGGCAGCCCCAGCATTTT. Protein product: CASSQGTGGRQPQHF.